The present T cell receptor (beta chain) was sequenced within a study of CD8+ T cells in alopecia areata. On the study more broadly: Tofacitinib dosing lasted 6 to 18 months, which was then followed by 6 months off drug. General study results and limits: Clonality in lesional scalp, especially alopecia totalis/universalis, exceeded that of normal scalp.

The V gene's germline CDR1 is MNHNS and CDR2 SASEGT. V lost 3 bases and J lost 1; bases outside the gene matches: 4. The CDR3 spans 16 residues. Investigators isolated RNA and reverse transcribed it into cDNA to act as the sequencing template. Sequenced by immunoSEQ multiplex PCR; TCRdb stores in-frame clones only, minus some. The sample contains 150,000 or so clones, around 47% of which appear only once. Notes on this clone: Its antigen remains unknown.

Specimen: CD4+ T cells sorted from blood. The rearrangement uses TRBV6-1 and TRBJ2-3; 10 nucleotides line up with TRBD2. The receptor's source is a human donor with alopecia areata. CDR3 bases: TGTGCCAGCAGTGAGAGAGCGGGAGGGCGCACAGATACGCAGTATTTT. Amino acids: CASSERAGGRTDTQYF.